This T cell receptor (beta chain) was identified in a study of blood T cell repertoires in COVID-19. Study summary: The study drew acute and convalescent COVID-19 samples from the United States, Italy and Spain.

CDR1 LNHDA and CDR2 SQIVND come from the germline V gene (reference sequence). The length of the CDR3 is 15 residues. V was trimmed by 6 bases and J by 0 bases, leaving 14 bases between them. Sequenced by immunoSEQ multiplex PCR; TCRdb stores in-frame clones only, minus some. Of fewer than 250,000 clones listed, 70% to 90% are singletons. The sequencing sample was made of peripheral blood. The TCR was taken from a man in his fifties or sixties with acute or convalescent COVID-19. This chain uses TRBV19 with TRBJ1-1; possibly TRBD1 for D (5 bases). The CDR3 DNA reads TGTGCCAGTAGGCTCCTACAGGCGATGAACACTGAAGCTTTCTTT. Encoded protein: CASRLLQAMNTEAFF.